This TCR beta chain was profiled in a study of blood T cell repertoires in COVID-19. Overall study context: Samples of COVID-19 (acute and convalescent) were obtained from the United States, Italy and Spain.

Methods used by the authors: Amplified reference gene primers provided the basis for estimating nucleated cell counts. TCRdb's table, derived via immunoSEQ multiplex PCR, lists solely in-frame clones and lacks some. Clonal size and the V and J genes are those of that table, whereas D and trimming came from the DNA. The top ten clones hold about a tenth of a sample with about 400,000 clones, 80% to 90% of them seen once. Germline V CDR1 and CDR2: MNHEY, SMNVEV (reference sequence). The CDR3 is 15 residues long. With 5 bases clipped from V and 10 bases from J, the junction kept 9 bases outside the gene matches. Study members were between roughly 18 and 90 years old and lived in 20 to 30 US regions. This clone was counted a few times.

This receptor was obtained from a woman in her forties or fifties who had recovered from COVID-19. Sequencing was performed on PBMCs or T cells enriched from blood (not recorded which). The chain is built from TRBV27 and TRBJ1-6, with 9 nucleotides matching TRBD1. This CDR3 reads CASSGTGSSGSPLHF. Here the CDR3 DNA reads TGTGCCAGCAGTGGGACAGGGTCTTCAGGATCACCCCTCCACTTT.